Listed below are T cell receptor beta chains from one sample, sequenced in a study of cytomegalovirus exposure and HLA in healthy donors. The table came from immunoSEQ multiplex PCR; TCRdb's copy has only in-frame clones and leaves some out. The sample yields 150,000 to 200,000 clones, roughly nine tenths seen once. Specimen: PBMCs. These TCRs come from a girl younger than two in good health and CMV-seronegative. Each CDR3 is given with its conserved first and last residue.

TRBV6-7	TRBJ2-2	CASPGSYTGELFF
TRBV2	TRBJ1-6	CASRGQGGSSPLHF
TRBV18	TRBJ2-2	CASSPRGRNTGELFF
TRBV6-6	TRBJ1-5	CASSYLQGLNQPQHF
TRBV2	TRBJ2-1	CASRGTSGGVYNEQFF
TRBV7-9	TRBJ2-7	CASSVGTSVTLPYEQYF
TRBV13	TRBJ2-4	CASSLPRAGGKNIQYF
TRBV4-1	TRBJ2-2	CASSHLRIANTGELFF
TRBV29-1	TRBJ1-3	CSVAQGNTIYF
TRBV7-8	TRBJ1-5	CASSGTRNQPQHF
TRBV27	TRBJ1-6	CAGSPSSRGGFYSPLHF